This T cell receptor (beta chain) was sequenced during a study of cytomegalovirus exposure and HLA in healthy donors. The primer mix had 60 Vbeta and 13 Jbeta primers. The method was immunoSEQ multiplex PCR; TCRdb's version includes in-frame clones alone and lacks a portion of them. The sample has around 91,000 clones, roughly 78% seen once; the top ten hold 4.4%. Study-wide findings and caveats: A link between a missense DCLRE1C variant and TCR beta V- and J-gene trimming emerged from a later analysis. As confirmed in vitro, three CMV-associated chains were specific for CMV antigens. The authors enumerated over 150 TCR beta chains as linked to cytomegalovirus.

Details on this clone: Its antigen is unidentified.

This CDR3 has 14 residues. CDR1 and CDR2 (germline): SQVTM, ANQGSEA. What was sequenced was PBMCs. The sequence derives from a male donor in good health and CMV-seropositive. The chain recombines TRBV29-1 with TRBJ2-5, with 8 bases aligning to TRBD1. With the DNA end fitting TRBJ2-7 better, the J assignment may be wrong. CDR3 sequence: CSVGQGLNSYEQYF. The CDR3 DNA sequence: TGCAGCGTTGGACAGGGGCTAAACTCCTACGAGCAGTACTTC.